The clone carrying this T cell receptor (beta chain) was observed a handful of times. Its antigen is currently unknown. This record belongs to a study of CD8 T cells in ankylosing spondylitis. Overall study results and limits: It appeared that ankylosing spondylitis blood was characterized by a TCR beta motif of 8 or 9 highly homologous variants.

V was pared by 3 bases and J by 2 bases, with 13 bases between. There are 16 residues in the CDR3. The V gene's germline CDR1 is LGHNA and CDR2 YNFKEQ. MiXCR, run by TCRdb on the 5' RACE reads, gives a single entry per CDR3 protein. The sample yields about 250,000 distinct CDR3 sequences, around 32% seen once. The TCR originated in a male donor with ankylosing spondylitis or in good health (not recorded which). Sequencing was carried out using blood, either unsorted or a sorted T cell fraction (not recorded which). The rearrangement joins TRBV4-2 to TRBJ2-2; no firm D call. The DNA of the CDR3 is TGTGCCAGCAGCCACCACCGGGCAGTTAACACCGGGGAGCTGTTTTTT. Translation: CASSHHRAVNTGELFF.